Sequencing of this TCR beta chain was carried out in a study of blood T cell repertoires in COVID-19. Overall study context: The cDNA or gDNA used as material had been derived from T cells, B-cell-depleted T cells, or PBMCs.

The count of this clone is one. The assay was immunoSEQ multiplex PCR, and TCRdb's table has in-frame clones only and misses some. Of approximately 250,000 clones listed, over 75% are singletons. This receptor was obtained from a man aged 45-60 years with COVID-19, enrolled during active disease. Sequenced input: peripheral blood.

The CDR3 loop is CAWSNLQGTPYEQYF. The CDR3 nucleotides read TGTGCCTGGAGTAACTTACAGGGCACCCCCTACGAGCAGTACTTC. This chain links TRBV30 with TRBJ2-7; possibly TRBD1 for D (6 bases). The germline CDR1 and CDR2 sequences are GTSNPN and SVGIG (reference sequence). Between the trimmed V and J ends, which lost 2 bases and 2 bases, there was a span of 16 bases. The CDR3 has 15 amino acids.